The table lists the clone carrying this TCR beta chain with a few counts. Its matching antigen is unknown. All of the isolated RNA was reverse transcribed, so expressed TCRB transcripts were sequenced. This table comes from immunoSEQ multiplex PCR, and its TCRdb copy is limited to in-frame clones, with some not included. The repertoire holds tens of thousands of clones, with roughly 30% as singletons. These data come from a study of beta chain features in type 1 diabetes. Study-wide results and limits: Moderately but significantly shorter TCRB CDR3s were found in Type 1 diabetes patients in all four CD4+ subsets.

The TCR comes from a woman in her late teens or twenties in good health. The sequencing sample was made of stem cell memory CD4+ T cells from blood.

The CDR3 loop is CASSLRDTQYF. As DNA, the CDR3 is TGTGCCAGCAGCCTTCGGGACACCCAGTACTTC. The rearrangement links TRBV7-2 to TRBJ2-7; D is perhaps TRBD1 (6 bases). Trimming left V 5 bases short and J 10 bases short, with 12 bases between. The CDR3 contains 11 residues. Germline lookup yields CDR1 SGHTA and CDR2 FQGNSA. Using reference TRBV7-2 and TRBJ2-7 for the parts outside the CDR3, the full variable domain is GAGVSQSPSNKVTEKGKDVELRCDPISGHTALYWYRQSLGQGLEFLIYFQGNSAPDKSGLPSDRFSAERTGGSVSTLTIQRTQQEDSAVYLCASSLRDTQYFGPGTRLTVT.